This T cell receptor beta chain was identified in a study of technical replicates of blood from several donors. This CDR3 has 14 amino acids. CDR1 MDHEN and CDR2 SYDVKM come from the germline V gene. The J segment lost 1 base and the V segment lost 9 bases, leaving 8 bases of the junction unmatched. Profiling relied on immunoSEQ multiplex PCR, and the TCRdb table lists in-frame clones only, not all of them. The top ten hold 0.37% of the sample, which has approximately 82,000 clones, 96% seen once. Sequencing input: T cells isolated from PBMCs. The sequence derives from a human donor in good health. J is TRBJ1-2 and V is TRBV28; 7 bases agree with TRBD1. The CDR3 sequence: CASSDRAYNYGYTF. In DNA, the CDR3 is TGTGCCAGTTCCGACAGGGCCTATAACTATGGCTACACCTTC.